This T cell receptor beta chain was recovered during a study of T cells in Graves' hyperthyroidism and ophthalmopathy. Authors of the study amplified TCR beta CDR3 regions from RNA transcripts. A set of HTBI primers served as the primers for a first-round RT-PCR of the TCR CDR3. One entry per CDR3 protein results from TCRdb running MiXCR on the multiplex PCR reads. The top ten clones hold over 15% of a sample with 540,000 or so distinct CDR3 sequences, about 45% of them seen once. With respect to this clonotype: Its antigen is undetermined.

The germline gives CDR1 SQVTM, CDR2 ANQGSEA. This CDR3 has 15 amino acids. The ends lost 3 bases at V and 6 bases at J; junction bases unmatched: 10. Reasons for excluding patients were uncontrolled infection, other autoimmune disease, pregnancy or lactation. Study outcomes and limitations: Ophthalmopathy was identified by the model a median about six months ahead of onset. From stable hyperthyroidism, ophthalmopathy was set apart by a 13 V-J model.

The source of this sequence is an adult woman with Graves' disease, either hyperthyroidism or ophthalmopathy (not recorded which). Sequenced: peripheral blood or thyroid tissue (not recorded which). The chain recombines TRBV29-1 with TRBJ2-7, with 11 nucleotides matching TRBD2. The CDR3 region is CSVDAGTSGIIEQYF. The CDR3 DNA reads as TGCAGCGTTGATGCAGGGACTAGCGGAATCATCGAGCAGTACTTC.